This TCR beta chain was identified in a study of cytomegalovirus exposure and HLA in healthy donors. General study findings and limits: The study had only CMV serostatus as immune exposure information.

Primers included in the PCR were 60 Vbeta and 13 Jbeta primers. Clones were sequenced by immunoSEQ multiplex PCR, and TCRdb holds only the in-frame ones, with some missing. The sample includes 110,000 to 150,000 clones, roughly 62% seen only once; the top ten take 4% to 5.5%. CDR3 size: 12 residues. V lost 3 bases and J lost 6, with 9 bases in between. Germline assignment: CDR1 LNHDA and CDR2 SQIVND (reference sequence). On this clone itself: As yet, its antigen is unknown.

This chain uses TRBV19 with TRBJ2-7; no firm D call. Sample: PBMCs. The receptor's source is a man in his fifties or sixties in good health and CMV-seronegative. Written as DNA, the CDR3 is TGTGCCAGTAGTATCCGCGTTGGCGAGCAGTACTTC. Its protein product is CASSIRVGEQYF.